This T cell receptor (beta chain) was obtained from a study of identical twins. TCRdb processed the 5' RACE reads anew with MiXCR; each CDR3 protein has one entry. The sample shows 700,000 or so distinct CDR3 sequences, around 21% of them seen only once. This CDR3 comprises 14 residues. The germline V gene has CDR1 SGHRS and CDR2 YFSETQ. V lost 4 bases and J 2 bases, leaving 12 bases between the germline ends. There were only healthy Caucasians among the donors. The same sample was also studied in work on T cells expressing NK-cell markers. That source notes: Four donors' CD3+CD56-NKG2C+ cells were dominated by the same clonotypes.

The V call is TRBV5-1, the J call TRBJ1-1; no clear D gene. The sequencing input was PBMCs. The source of this sequence is a woman under 30 in good health. This chain's CDR3 is CASSPDGINTEAFF. The CDR3 bases are TGCGCCAGCAGCCCAGATGGCATAAACACTGAAGCTTTCTTT.